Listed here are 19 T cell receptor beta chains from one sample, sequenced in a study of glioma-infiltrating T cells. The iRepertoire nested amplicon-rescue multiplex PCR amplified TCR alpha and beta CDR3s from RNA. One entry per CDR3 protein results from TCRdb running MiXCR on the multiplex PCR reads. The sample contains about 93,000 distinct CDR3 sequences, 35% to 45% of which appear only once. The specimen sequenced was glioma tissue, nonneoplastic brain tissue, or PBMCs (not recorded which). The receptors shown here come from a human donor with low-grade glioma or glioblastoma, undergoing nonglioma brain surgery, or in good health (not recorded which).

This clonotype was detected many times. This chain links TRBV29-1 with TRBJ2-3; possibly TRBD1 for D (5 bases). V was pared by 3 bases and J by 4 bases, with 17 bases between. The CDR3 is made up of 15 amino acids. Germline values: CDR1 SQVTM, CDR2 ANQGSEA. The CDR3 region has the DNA TGCAGCGTTGAGCCCAGGGTCGTTGTCGCAGATACGCAGTATTTT. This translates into CSVEPRVVVADTQYF.

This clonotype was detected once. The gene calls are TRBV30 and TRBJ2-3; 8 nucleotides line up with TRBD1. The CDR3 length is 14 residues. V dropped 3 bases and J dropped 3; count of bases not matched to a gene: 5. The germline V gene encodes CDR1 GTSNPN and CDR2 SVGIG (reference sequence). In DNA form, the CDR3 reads TGTGCCTGGAGCGGACAGGGTGGGACAGATACGCAGTATTTT. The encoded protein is CAWSGQGGTDTQYF.

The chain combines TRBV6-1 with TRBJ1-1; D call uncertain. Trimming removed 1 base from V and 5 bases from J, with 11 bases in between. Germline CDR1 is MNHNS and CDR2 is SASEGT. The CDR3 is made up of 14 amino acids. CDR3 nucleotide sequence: TGTGCCAGCAGTGAAGTCGGCAGGAAGACTGAAGCTTTCTTT. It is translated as CASSEVGRKTEAFF.

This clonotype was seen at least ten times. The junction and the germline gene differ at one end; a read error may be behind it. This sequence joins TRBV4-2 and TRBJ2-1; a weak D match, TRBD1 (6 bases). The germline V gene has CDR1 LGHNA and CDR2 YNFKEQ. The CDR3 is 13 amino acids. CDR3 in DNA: TGTGCCAGCAGCCAAGATAAAGGGGGATTTCGGGTCTTC. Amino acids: CASSQDKGGFRVF.

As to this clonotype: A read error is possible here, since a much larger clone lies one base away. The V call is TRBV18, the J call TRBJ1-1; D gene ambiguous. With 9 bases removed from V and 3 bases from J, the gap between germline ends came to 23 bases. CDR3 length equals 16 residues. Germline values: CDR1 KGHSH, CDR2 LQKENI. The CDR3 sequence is CASKIMPSSGDTEAFF. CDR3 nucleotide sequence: TGTGCCAGTAAAATTATGCCCAGTTCGGGTGACACTGAAGCTTTCTTT.

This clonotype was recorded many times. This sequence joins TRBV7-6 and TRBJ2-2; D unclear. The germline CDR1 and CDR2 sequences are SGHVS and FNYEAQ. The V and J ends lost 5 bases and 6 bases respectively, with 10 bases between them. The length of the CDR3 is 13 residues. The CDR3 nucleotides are TGTGCCAGCAGCCCCTGGGATGCCGGGGAGCTGTTTTTT. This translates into CASSPWDAGELFF.

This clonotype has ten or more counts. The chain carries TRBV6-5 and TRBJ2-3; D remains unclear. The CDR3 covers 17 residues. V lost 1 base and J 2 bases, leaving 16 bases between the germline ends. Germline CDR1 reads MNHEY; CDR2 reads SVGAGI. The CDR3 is CASSYLGMVGSTDTQYF. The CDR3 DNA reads TGTGCCAGCAGTTACTTGGGGATGGTAGGGTCCACAGATACGCAGTATTTT.

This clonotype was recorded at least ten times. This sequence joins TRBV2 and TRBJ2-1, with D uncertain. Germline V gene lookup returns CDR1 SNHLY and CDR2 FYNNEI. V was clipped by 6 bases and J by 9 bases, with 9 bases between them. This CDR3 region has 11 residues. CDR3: CASRSPSEQFF. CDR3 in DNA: TGTGCCAGCAGATCCCCCAGTGAGCAGTTCTTC.

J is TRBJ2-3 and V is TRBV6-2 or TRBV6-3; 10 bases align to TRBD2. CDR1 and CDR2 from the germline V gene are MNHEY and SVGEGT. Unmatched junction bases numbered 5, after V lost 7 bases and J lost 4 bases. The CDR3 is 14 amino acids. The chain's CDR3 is CASNLAGVADTQYF. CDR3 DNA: TGTGCCAGCAACCTAGCGGGGGTTGCAGATACGCAGTATTTT.

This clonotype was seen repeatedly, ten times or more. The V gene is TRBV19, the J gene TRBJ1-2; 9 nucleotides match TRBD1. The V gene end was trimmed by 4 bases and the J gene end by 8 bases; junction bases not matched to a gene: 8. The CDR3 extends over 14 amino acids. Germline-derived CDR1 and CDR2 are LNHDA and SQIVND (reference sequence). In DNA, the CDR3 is TGTGCCAGTAGTACCCGGGACAGGGTGAGGGGCTACACCTTC. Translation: CASSTRDRVRGYTF.

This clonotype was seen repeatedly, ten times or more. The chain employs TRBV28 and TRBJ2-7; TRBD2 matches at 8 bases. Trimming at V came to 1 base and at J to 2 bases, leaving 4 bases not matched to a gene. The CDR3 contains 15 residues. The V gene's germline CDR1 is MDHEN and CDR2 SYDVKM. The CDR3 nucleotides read TGTGCCAGCAGTTTATATAGCGGGGAGCCCTACGAGCAGTACTTC. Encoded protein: CASSLYSGEPYEQYF.

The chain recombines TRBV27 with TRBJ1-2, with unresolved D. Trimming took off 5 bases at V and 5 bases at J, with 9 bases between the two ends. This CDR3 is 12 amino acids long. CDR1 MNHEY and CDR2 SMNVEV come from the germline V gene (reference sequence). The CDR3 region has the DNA TGTGCCAGCAGTACCGACGGTTATGGCTACACCTTC. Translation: CASSTDGYGYTF.

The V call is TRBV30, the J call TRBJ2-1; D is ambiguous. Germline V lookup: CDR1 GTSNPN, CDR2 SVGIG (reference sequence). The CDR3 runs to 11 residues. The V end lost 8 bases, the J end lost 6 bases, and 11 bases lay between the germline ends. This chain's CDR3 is CAGVSLNEQFF. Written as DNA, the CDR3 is TGTGCCGGTGTTTCGCTCAATGAGCAGTTCTTC.

The CDR3 region is CSAESPPWGATDTQYF. CDR3 nucleotide sequence: TGCAGTGCTGAATCTCCGCCGTGGGGGGCCACAGATACGCAGTATTTT. This chain joins TRBV20-1 and TRBJ2-3; D possibly uses TRBD1 or TRBD2 (6 bases each). Per the germline V gene, CDR1 is DFQATT and CDR2 is SNEGSKA (reference sequence). V shed 5 bases and J shed 2 bases, with 20 bases lying between them. The CDR3 totals 16 residues.

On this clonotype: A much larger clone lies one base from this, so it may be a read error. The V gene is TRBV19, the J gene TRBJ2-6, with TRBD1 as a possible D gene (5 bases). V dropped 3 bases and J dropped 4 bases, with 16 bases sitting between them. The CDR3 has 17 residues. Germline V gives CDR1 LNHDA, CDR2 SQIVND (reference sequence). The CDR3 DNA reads TGTGCCAGTAGTATGATGAAAAGGGGTATCGGGGCCAACGTCCTGACTTTC. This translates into CASSMMKRGIGANVLTF.

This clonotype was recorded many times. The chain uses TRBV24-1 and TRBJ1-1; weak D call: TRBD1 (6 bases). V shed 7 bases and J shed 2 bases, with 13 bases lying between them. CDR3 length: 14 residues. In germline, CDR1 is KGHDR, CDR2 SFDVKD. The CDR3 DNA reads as TGTGCCACCAGAGAACAGGGCGTTAACACTGAAGCTTTCTTT. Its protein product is CATREQGVNTEAFF.

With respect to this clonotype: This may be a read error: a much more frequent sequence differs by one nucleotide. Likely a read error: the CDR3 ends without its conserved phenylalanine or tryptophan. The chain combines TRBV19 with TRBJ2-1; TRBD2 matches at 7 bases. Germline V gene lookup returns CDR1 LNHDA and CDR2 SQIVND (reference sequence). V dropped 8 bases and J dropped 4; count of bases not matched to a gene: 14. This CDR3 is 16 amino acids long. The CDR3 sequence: CASSQSGRETYNEQFY. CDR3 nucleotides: TGTGCCAGTTCCCAAAGTGGGCGGGAGACATACAATGAGCAGTTCTAC.

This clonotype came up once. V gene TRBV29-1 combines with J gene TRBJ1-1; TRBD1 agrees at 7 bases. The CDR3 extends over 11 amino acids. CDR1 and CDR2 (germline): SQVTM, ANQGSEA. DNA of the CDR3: TGCAGAGTCTACAGGGGATATGAAGCTTTCTTT. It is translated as CRVYRGYEAFF. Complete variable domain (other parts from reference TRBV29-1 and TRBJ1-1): SAVISQKPSRDICQRGTSLTIQCQVDSQVTMMFWYRQQPGQSLTLIATANQGSEATYESGFVIDKFPISRPNLTFSTLTVSNMSPEDSSIYLCRVYRGYEAFFGQGTRLTVV.

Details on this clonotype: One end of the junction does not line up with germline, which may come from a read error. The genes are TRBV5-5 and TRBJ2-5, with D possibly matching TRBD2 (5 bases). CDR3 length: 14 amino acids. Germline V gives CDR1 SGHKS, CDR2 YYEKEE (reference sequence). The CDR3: CASLDLSGREAQYF. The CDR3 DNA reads TGTGCCAGCCTAGATTTAAGCGGAAGAGAGGCCCAGTACTTC.